This is a list of T cell receptor beta chains from one sample in a study of shared clonotypes between healthy human individuals. Clones were read by immunoSEQ multiplex PCR, and TCRdb kept only the in-frame ones, dropping some. The sample has millions of clones, about 95% seen once; the top ten hold 0.85% to 1.2%. Specimen: naive CD8+ T cells sorted from blood. The receptors were gathered from a man aged 18-30 years in good health. CDR3s include the opening cysteine and the closing phenylalanine or tryptophan. Each record gives: V gene, J gene, D gene, clone size, CDR3 protein, CDR3 DNA. D genes are given only for firm matches. Clone size is stated in some rows and not others, as once, few, many or a class when expanded.

TRBV5-1	TRBJ2-7	TRBD2	.	CASRSSGTYEQYF	TGCGCCAGCAGATCTAGCGGGACCTACGAGCAGTACTTC
TRBV7-9	TRBJ2-7	TRBD1	.	CASSDPGGSYEQYF	TGTGCCAGCAGCGACCCAGGGGGCTCCTACGAGCAGTACTTC
TRBV28	TRBJ2-7	.	.	CASSLRLYEQYF	TGTGCCAGCAGTTTACGTCTTTACGAGCAGTACTTC
TRBV6-5	TRBJ2-3	.	.	CASSDSGAGTDTQYF	TGTGCCAGCAGTGACTCAGGGGCCGGCACAGATACGCAGTATTTT
TRBV6-5	TRBJ2-5	.	.	CASSYWGEQETQYF	TGTGCCAGCAGTTACTGGGGGGAACAAGAGACCCAGTACTTC
TRBV7-3	TRBJ2-1	.	.	CASSLSRASSYNEQFF	TGTGCCAGCAGCTTATCGAGGGCGAGCTCCTACAATGAGCAGTTCTTC
TRBV4-3	TRBJ1-2	TRBD1	.	CASSQDRDSYGYTF	TGCGCCAGCAGCCAAGATAGGGACAGCTATGGCTACACCTTC
TRBV6-5	TRBJ2-7	TRBD2	.	CASSLAGGYEQYF	TGTGCCAGCAGTTTAGCGGGAGGCTACGAGCAGTACTTC
TRBV6-8	TRBJ1-4	.	.	CASNDEVAVGEKLFF	TGTGCCAGCAACGACGAGGTGGCAGTTGGCGAAAAACTGTTTTTT
TRBV10-3	TRBJ2-7	.	.	CAISVSPLGYEQYF	TGTGCCATCAGTGTGTCTCCCCTTGGCTACGAGCAGTACTTC
TRBV9	TRBJ2-1	.	.	CASSGIGELDNEQFF	TGTGCCAGCAGCGGTATAGGGGAGCTCGACAATGAGCAGTTCTTC
TRBV19	TRBJ1-5	.	.	CASSGRAGVGNQPQHF	TGTGCCAGTAGTGGCCGGGCAGGGGTCGGAAATCAGCCCCAGCATTTT
TRBV2	TRBJ2-5	TRBD2	.	CASRAPGLAGFETQYF	TGTGCCAGCAGGGCGCCGGGACTAGCGGGATTTGAGACCCAGTACTTC
TRBV30	TRBJ2-3	.	once	CAWSVLDSSTDTQYF	TGTGCCTGGAGTGTACTTGACTCCTCCACAGATACGCAGTATTTT
TRBV7-9	TRBJ2-6	TRBD2	.	CASSPAGAGANVLTF	TGTGCCAGCAGCCCCGCGGGAGCTGGGGCCAACGTCCTGACTTTC
TRBV29-1	TRBJ1-2	.	once	CSVPTGDLASGYTF	TGCAGCGTTCCTACAGGAGATCTAGCGAGTGGCTACACCTTC
TRBV11-2	TRBJ2-7	.	once	CASTPDSAYEQYF	TGTGCCAGCACTCCCGACAGCGCCTACGAGCAGTACTTC
TRBV4-1	TRBJ1-2	TRBD1	.	CASSIGTGGANYGYTF	TGCGCCAGCAGCATAGGGACAGGCGGGGCTAACTATGGCTACACCTTC
TRBV28	TRBJ2-5	.	once	CASSLLGAGETQYF	TGTGCCAGCAGTTTACTAGGGGCGGGAGAGACCCAGTACTTC
TRBV5-1	TRBJ2-6	.	once	CASSLSHGANVLTF	TGCGCCAGCAGCTTGTCCCACGGGGCCAACGTCCTGACTTTC
TRBV5-1	TRBJ2-7	.	.	CASSTFGGPYEQYF	TGCGCCAGCAGCACCTTCGGAGGCCCCTACGAGCAGTACTTC
TRBV9	TRBJ2-7	.	.	CASSVGAERAYEQYF	TGTGCCAGCAGCGTAGGGGCAGAGCGAGCCTACGAGCAGTACTTC
TRBV28	TRBJ2-6	.	.	CASEGGVSGANVLTF	TGTGCCAGCGAGGGCGGAGTTTCTGGGGCCAACGTCCTGACTTTC
TRBV11-3	TRBJ2-3	.	.	CASSSGARFTLDPDTQYF	TGTGCCAGCAGCTCTGGGGCTAGATTTACTCTCGATCCAGATACGCAGTATTTT
TRBV7-9	TRBJ1-4	.	.	CASSPSGLVSEKLFF	TGTGCCAGCAGCCCAAGCGGCTTAGTTTCGGAAAAACTGTTTTTT
TRBV6-5	TRBJ1-5	.	.	CASSPGLNSNQPQHF	TGTGCCAGCAGCCCGGGACTGAATAGCAATCAGCCCCAGCATTTT
TRBV10-3	TRBJ1-2	.	.	CAISEGVNYGYTF	TGTGCCATCAGTGAGGGGGTAAACTATGGCTACACCTTC
TRBV19	TRBJ2-1	TRBD2	.	CASSISSGEAHYNEQFF	TGTGCCAGTAGTATATCGAGCGGGGAGGCTCACTACAATGAGCAGTTCTTC
TRBV28	TRBJ2-5	.	once	CASSSPDQETQYF	TGTGCCAGCAGTTCCCCGGATCAAGAGACCCAGTACTTC
TRBV19	TRBJ1-1	.	.	CASSISATEAFF	TGTGCCAGTAGTATATCGGCCACTGAAGCTTTCTTT
TRBV27	TRBJ1-6	.	.	CASREGTFNSPLHF	TGTGCCAGCAGGGAAGGGACATTTAATTCACCCCTCCACTTT
TRBV7-9	TRBJ2-5	.	.	CASSLVGEETQYF	TGTGCCAGCAGCTTAGTCGGGGAAGAGACCCAGTACTTC
TRBV6-1	TRBJ1-2	.	once	CASSVRGDYGYTF	TGTGCCAGCAGTGTGCGCGGGGACTATGGCTACACCTTC
TRBV5-8	TRBJ1-5	.	.	CASSFPENNQPQHF	TGTGCCAGCAGCTTTCCCGAAAACAATCAGCCCCAGCATTTT
TRBV7-9	TRBJ2-6	.	.	CASSKTSGANVLTF	TGTGCCAGCAGCAAAACCTCTGGGGCCAACGTCCTGACTTTC
TRBV5-6	TRBJ1-3	.	.	CASSLDDSETGNTIYF	TGTGCCAGCAGCTTGGACGACTCGGAGACTGGAAACACCATATATTTT
TRBV4-1	TRBJ2-3	.	.	CASSQESPPGDTQYF	TGCGCCAGCAGCCAAGAATCGCCCCCAGGGGATACGCAGTATTTT
TRBV28	TRBJ2-5	.	.	CASHKTGLVGETQYF	TGTGCCAGCCATAAGACAGGTTTAGTCGGAGAGACCCAGTACTTC
TRBV29-1	TRBJ2-7	TRBD1	.	CSVVDRVAYEQYF	TGCAGCGTTGTTGACAGGGTGGCGTACGAGCAGTACTTC
TRBV10-1	TRBJ1-6	.	.	CASSEFHNSPLHF	TGCGCCAGCAGTGAGTTTCACAATTCACCCCTCCACTTT
TRBV21-1	TRBJ1-4	.	.	CASSNSPGTGKLFF	TGTGCCAGCAGCAATAGCCCGGGGACAGGCAAACTGTTTTTT
TRBV6-5	TRBJ2-7	TRBD1	.	CASSHGQGTGYEQYF	TGTGCCAGCAGTCACGGACAGGGGACCGGTTACGAGCAGTACTTC
TRBV6-5	TRBJ1-2	.	.	CASSYSLLANYGYTF	TGTGCCAGCAGTTACTCTCTATTAGCTAACTATGGCTACACCTTC
TRBV6-1	TRBJ2-1	TRBD1	.	CATKKAGGDEQFF	TGTGCCACCAAGAAGGCAGGGGGCGATGAGCAGTTCTTC
TRBV10-2	TRBJ1-6	TRBD1	.	CASSDEDRGNSPLHF	TGCGCCAGCAGTGATGAGGACAGGGGTAATTCACCCCTCCACTTT
TRBV13	TRBJ2-7	TRBD1	.	CASSLERTGSYEQYF	TGTGCCAGCAGCTTAGAACGGACAGGGTCCTACGAGCAGTACTTC
TRBV30	TRBJ1-1	.	.	CAWSGSGGHKMNTEAFF	TGTGCCTGGAGTGGGTCGGGGGGACATAAGATGAACACTGAAGCTTTCTTT
TRBV19	TRBJ1-2	.	.	CASNARVGEYGYTF	TGTGCCAGTAACGCGAGGGTGGGGGAATATGGCTACACCTTC
TRBV10-2	TRBJ1-6	.	.	CASGGGENNSPLHF	TGCGCCAGCGGAGGTGGGGAAAATAATTCACCCCTCCACTTT
TRBV18	TRBJ1-2	.	once	CASSPGEGLTF	TGTGCCAGCTCTCCCGGAGAGGGATTAACCTTC
TRBV13	TRBJ2-7	TRBD2	.	CASSIKLAGDEQYF	TGTGCCAGCAGCATAAAACTAGCGGGAGACGAGCAGTACTTC